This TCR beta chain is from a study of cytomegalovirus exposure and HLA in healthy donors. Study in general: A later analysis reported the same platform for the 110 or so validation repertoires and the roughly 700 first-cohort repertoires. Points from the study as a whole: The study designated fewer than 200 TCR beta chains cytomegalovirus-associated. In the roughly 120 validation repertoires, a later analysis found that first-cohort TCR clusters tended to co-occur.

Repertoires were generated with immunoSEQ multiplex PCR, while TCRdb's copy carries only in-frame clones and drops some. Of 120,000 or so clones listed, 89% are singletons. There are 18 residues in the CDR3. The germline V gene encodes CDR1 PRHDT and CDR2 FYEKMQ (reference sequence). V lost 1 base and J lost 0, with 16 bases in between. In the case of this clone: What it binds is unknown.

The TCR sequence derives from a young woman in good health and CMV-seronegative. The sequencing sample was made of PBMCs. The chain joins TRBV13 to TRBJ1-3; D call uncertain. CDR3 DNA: TGTGCCAGCAGCTTAGATCTCTGGCAGTACCACTCTGGAAACACCATATATTTT. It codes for CASSLDLWQYHSGNTIYF.